Listed here is a single T cell receptor (beta chain). The antigen remains undetermined. The record originates from a study of T-cell memory formation after mild COVID-19. General study points: Certain responding clones were present in pre-infection memory, suggesting participation of cross-reactive memory. Clones that shrank (day 15 to 85) were balanced CD4/CD8, whereas later expanders leaned CD4+. A second wave of clones peaked on day 37, and their SARS-CoV-2 specificity went unconfirmed.

In TCRdb, the 5' RACE reads were re-called with MiXCR into one record per CDR3 protein. This table holds a few hundred thousand distinct CDR3 sequences, around a quarter found once. Sample: PBMCs or a T cell subset sorted from them (not recorded which). The TCR comes from an adult woman who had mild COVID-19 (a few samples of this study predate the infection). Cell type and time point are not known.

In DNA, the CDR3 is TGCAGCGTCCCCGGGACTATTGAGCAGTACTTC. Protein product: CSVPGTIEQYF. The rearrangement uses TRBV29-1 and TRBJ2-7; 7 bases fit TRBD2. Unmatched junction bases numbered 6, after V lost 6 bases and J lost 7 bases. The CDR3 contains 11 residues. CDR1 SQVTM and CDR2 ANQGSEA come from the germline V gene.